These 4 T cell receptor beta chains were all obtained from the same sample, sequenced in a study of cytomegalovirus exposure and HLA in healthy donors. The primer mix had 60 Vbeta and 13 Jbeta primers. The protocol was immunoSEQ multiplex PCR, while the TCRdb copy is restricted to in-frame clones and leaves out a portion. The top ten clones hold about 9.1% of a sample with roughly 120,000 clones, roughly 65% of them seen once. The sequenced sample was PBMCs. These receptors were taken from a man aged 40-49 years in good health and CMV-seropositive.

The chain uses TRBV15 and TRBJ2-7; D is uncertain. The CDR3 consists of 16 residues. Between the trimmed V and J ends, which lost 0 bases and 3 bases, there was a span of 15 bases. Germline V gene lookup returns CDR1 LNHNV and CDR2 YYDKDF (reference sequence). As DNA, the CDR3 is TGTGCCACCAGCAGAGATATCTCCTCGTCTTACTACGAGCAGTACTTC. Protein: CATSRDISSSYYEQYF.

Only a few counts were recorded for this clone. The J gene is TRBJ2-7, the V gene TRBV10-3; 8 bases are shared with TRBD2. CDR3 length equals 15 residues. With V trimmed by 2 bases and J by 4 bases, 7 bases remained unmatched. Germline values: CDR1 ENHRY, CDR2 SYGVKD. This CDR3 reads CAISEPAGVRYEQYF. The CDR3 nucleotides read TGTGCCATCAGTGAGCCAGCGGGAGTAAGGTACGAGCAGTACTTC.

The chain is built from TRBV28 and TRBJ1-1; 8 bases fit TRBD1. V was clipped by 1 base and J by 1 base; unmatched bases: 11. Germline CDR1 reads MDHEN; CDR2 reads SYDVKM. The CDR3 is made up of 18 amino acids. The CDR3: CASSLFLGRGQRNTEAFF. CDR3 bases: TGTGCCAGCAGTTTATTTTTGGGCAGGGGGCAAAGGAACACTGAAGCTTTCTTT.

The J gene is TRBJ2-2, the V gene TRBV19; D is undetermined. This CDR3 contains 15 residues. V lost 4 bases to trimming and J lost 2 bases, with 11 bases between them. Per germline, CDR1 LNHDA and CDR2 SQIVND (reference sequence). CDR3 sequence: CASSTYNSNTGELFF. DNA for the CDR3: TGTGCCAGTAGTACCTACAACAGTAACACCGGGGAGCTGTTTTTT. Complete variable domain (other parts from reference TRBV19 and TRBJ2-2): DGGITQSPKYLFRKEGQNVTLSCEQNLNHDAMYWYRQDPGQGLRLIYYSQIVNDFQKGDIAEGYSVSREKKESFPLTVTSAQKNPTAFYLCASSTYNSNTGELFFGEGSRLTVL.